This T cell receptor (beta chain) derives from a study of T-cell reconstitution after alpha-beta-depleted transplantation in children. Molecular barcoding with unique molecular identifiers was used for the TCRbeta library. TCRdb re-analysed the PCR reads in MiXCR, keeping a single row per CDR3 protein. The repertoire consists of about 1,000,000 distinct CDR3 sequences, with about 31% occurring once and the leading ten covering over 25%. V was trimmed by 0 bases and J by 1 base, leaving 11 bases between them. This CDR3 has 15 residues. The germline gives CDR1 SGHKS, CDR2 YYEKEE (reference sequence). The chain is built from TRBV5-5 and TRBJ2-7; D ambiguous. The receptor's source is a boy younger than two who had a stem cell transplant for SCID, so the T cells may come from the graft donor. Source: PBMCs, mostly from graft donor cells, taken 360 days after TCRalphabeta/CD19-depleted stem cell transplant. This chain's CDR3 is CASSLVSGRSYEQYF. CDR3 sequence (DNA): TGTGCCAGCAGCTTGGTGTCAGGTCGGTCCTACGAGCAGTACTTC. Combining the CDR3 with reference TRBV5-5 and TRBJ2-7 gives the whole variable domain DAGVTQSPTHLIKTRGQQVTLRCSPISGHKSVSWYQQVLGQGPQFIFQYYEKEERGRGNFPDRFSARQFPNYSSELNVNALLLGDSALYLCASSLVSGRSYEQYFGPGTRLTVT.